This TCR beta chain was observed in a study of cytomegalovirus exposure and HLA in healthy donors. Whole-study results and caveats: Several of the most significant clusters appeared, in a later analysis, to be linked to common viral pathogens.

Worth noting for this clone: No antigen is known for it.

The PCR contained 60 Vbeta and 13 Jbeta primers. Sequenced by immunoSEQ multiplex PCR; TCRdb stores in-frame clones only, minus some. The sample lists roughly 93,000 clones, approximately 83% occurring once. This clonotype originated in a man aged 35 to 55 in good health and CMV-seronegative. Sequenced input: PBMCs.

CDR3 region: CSVSGGPETQYF. DNA for the CDR3: TGCAGCGTTAGCGGGGGGCCTGAGACCCAGTACTTC. The genes are TRBV29-1 and TRBJ2-5, with TRBD2 matching 9 bases. The CDR3 spans 12 residues. Looked up from germline, CDR1 is SQVTM and CDR2 is ANQGSEA. V was pared by 5 bases and J by 5 bases, with 3 bases of the junction left unmatched. Complete variable domain (other parts from reference TRBV29-1 and TRBJ2-5): SAVISQKPSRDICQRGTSLTIQCQVDSQVTMMFWYRQQPGQSLTLIATANQGSEATYESGFVIDKFPISRPNLTFSTLTVSNMSPEDSSIYLCSVSGGPETQYFGPGTRLLVL.